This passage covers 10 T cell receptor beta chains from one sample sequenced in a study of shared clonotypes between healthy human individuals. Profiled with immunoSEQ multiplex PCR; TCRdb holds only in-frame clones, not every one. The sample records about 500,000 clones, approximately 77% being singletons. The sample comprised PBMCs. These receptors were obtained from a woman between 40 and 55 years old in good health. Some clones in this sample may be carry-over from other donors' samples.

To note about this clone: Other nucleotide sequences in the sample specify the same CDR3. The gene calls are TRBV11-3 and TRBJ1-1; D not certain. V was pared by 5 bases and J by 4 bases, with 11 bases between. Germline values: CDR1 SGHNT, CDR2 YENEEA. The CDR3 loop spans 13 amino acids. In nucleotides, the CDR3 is TGTGCCAGCAGCCTCGGACGGGGCACTGAAGCTTTCTTT. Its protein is CASSLGRGTEAFF.

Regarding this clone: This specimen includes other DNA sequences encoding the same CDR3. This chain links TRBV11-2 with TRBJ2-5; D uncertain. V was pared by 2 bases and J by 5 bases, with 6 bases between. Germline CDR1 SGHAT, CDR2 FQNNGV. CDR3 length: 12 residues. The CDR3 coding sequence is TGTGCCAGCAGCTTAAGTCGCGAGACCCAGTACTTC. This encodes CASSLSRETQYF.

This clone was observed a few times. The CDR3 reads CASSYSQVAKNIQYF. The DNA for the CDR3 is TGTGCCAGCAGCTACTCACAAGTAGCCAAAAACATTCAGTACTTC. The genes are TRBV7-2 and TRBJ2-4; D is uncertain. Germline loops: CDR1 SGHTA, CDR2 FQGNSA. V was pared by 4 bases and J by 0 bases, with 10 bases between. The CDR3 runs 15 residues.

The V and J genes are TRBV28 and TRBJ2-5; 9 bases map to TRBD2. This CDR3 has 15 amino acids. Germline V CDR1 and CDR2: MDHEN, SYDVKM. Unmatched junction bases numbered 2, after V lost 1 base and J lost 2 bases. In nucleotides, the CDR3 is TGTGCCAGCAGTTTATTGCTAGCGGGGCAAGAGACCCAGTACTTC. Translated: CASSLLLAGQETQYF.

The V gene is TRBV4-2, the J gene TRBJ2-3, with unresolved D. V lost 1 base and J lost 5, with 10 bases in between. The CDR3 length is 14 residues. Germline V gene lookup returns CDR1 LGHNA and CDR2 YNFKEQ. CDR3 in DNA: TGTGCCAGCAGCCAAGCCCAGGTGGGAGATACGCAGTATTTT. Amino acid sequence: CASSQAQVGDTQYF.

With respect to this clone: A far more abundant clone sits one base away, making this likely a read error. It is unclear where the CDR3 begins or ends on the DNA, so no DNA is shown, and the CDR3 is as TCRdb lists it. CDR3 protein: CASSVGRGNEETQHF. This rearrangement joins TRBV9 to TRBJ2-5; the DNA was not compared with TRBD1, the D call given in the table. The CDR3 adds up to 15 amino acids, both ends counted. CDR1 is SGDLS and CDR2 is YYNGEE in the germline V gene.

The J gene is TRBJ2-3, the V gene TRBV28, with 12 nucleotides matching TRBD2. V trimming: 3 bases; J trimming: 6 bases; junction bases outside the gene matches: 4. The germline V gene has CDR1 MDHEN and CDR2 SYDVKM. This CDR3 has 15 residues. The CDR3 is CASSFPGTSGDTQYF. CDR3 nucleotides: TGTGCCAGCAGTTTCCCCGGGACTAGCGGGGATACGCAGTATTTT.

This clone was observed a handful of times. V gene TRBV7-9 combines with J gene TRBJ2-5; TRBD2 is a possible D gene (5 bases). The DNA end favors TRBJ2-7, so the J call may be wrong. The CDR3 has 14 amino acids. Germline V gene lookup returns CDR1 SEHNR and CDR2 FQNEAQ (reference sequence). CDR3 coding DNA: TGTGCCAGCAGCTTAGGTGTTCCCCGGGGCGAGCAGTACTTC. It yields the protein CASSLGVPRGEQYF.

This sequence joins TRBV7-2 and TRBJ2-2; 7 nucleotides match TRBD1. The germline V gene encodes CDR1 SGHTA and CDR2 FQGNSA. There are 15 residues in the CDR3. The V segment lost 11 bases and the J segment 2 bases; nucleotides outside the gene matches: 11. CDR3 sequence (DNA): TGTGCCGGGACCCCGGACAGGATTAACACCGGGGAGCTGTTTTTT. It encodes CAGTPDRINTGELFF.

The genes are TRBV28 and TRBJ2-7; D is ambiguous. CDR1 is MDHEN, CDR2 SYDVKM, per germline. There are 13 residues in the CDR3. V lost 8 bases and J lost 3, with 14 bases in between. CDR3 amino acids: CASWQAPIYEQYF. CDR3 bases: TGTGCCAGCTGGCAGGCTCCGATCTACGAGCAGTACTTC.